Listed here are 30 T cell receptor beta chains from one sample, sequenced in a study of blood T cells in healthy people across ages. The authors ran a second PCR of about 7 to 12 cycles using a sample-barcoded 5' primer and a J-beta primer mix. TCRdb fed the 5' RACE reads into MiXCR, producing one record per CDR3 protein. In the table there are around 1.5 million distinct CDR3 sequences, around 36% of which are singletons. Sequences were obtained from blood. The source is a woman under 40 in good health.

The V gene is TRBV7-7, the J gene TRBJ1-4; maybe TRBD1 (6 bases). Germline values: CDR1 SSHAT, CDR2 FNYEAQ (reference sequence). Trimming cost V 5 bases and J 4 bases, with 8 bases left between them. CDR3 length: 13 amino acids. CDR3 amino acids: CASSRTVNEKLFF. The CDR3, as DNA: TGTGCCAGCAGCCGGACAGTTAATGAAAAACTGTTTTTT.

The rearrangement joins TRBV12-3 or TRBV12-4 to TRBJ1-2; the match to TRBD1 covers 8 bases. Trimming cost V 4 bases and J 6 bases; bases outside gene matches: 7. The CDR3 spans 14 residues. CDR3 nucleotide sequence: TGTGCCAGCAGTTCACCCGACAGGGGAAATGGCTACACCTTC. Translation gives CASSSPDRGNGYTF.

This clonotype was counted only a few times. The CDR3: CASSDLAGPGTDTQYF. The CDR3 region has the DNA TGTGCCAGCAGTGACCTAGCGGGTCCCGGCACAGATACGCAGTATTTT. The chain combines TRBV27 with TRBJ2-3, with 8 bases that match TRBD2. Trimming removed 5 bases from V and 1 base from J; junction bases left unmatched: 8. In germline, CDR1 is MNHEY, CDR2 SMNVEV (reference sequence). The CDR3 spans 16 residues.

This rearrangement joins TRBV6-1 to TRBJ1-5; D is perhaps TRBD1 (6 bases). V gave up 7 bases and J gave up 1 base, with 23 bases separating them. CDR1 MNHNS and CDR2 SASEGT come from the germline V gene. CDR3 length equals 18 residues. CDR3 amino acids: CASTYPRDTRESNQPQHF. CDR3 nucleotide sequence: TGTGCCAGCACCTATCCACGGGACACCCGAGAGAGCAATCAGCCCCAGCATTTT.

CDR3 sequence: CSARDRGTGGIAQYF. The CDR3 coding sequence is TGCAGTGCTAGAGATCGCGGGACAGGGGGTATAGCCCAGTACTTC. The chain carries TRBV20-1 and TRBJ2-5; TRBD1 matches 11 bases. Unmatched junction bases numbered 9, after V lost 0 bases and J lost 9 bases. There are 15 residues in the CDR3. Germline assignment: CDR1 DFQATT and CDR2 SNEGSKA (reference sequence).

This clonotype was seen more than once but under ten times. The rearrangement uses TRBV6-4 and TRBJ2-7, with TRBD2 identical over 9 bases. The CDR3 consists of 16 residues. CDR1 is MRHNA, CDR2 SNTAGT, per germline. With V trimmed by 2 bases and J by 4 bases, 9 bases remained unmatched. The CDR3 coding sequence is TGTGCCAGCAGTGACCTGCCGGGACTAGCACCATACGAGCAGTACTTC. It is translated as CASSDLPGLAPYEQYF.

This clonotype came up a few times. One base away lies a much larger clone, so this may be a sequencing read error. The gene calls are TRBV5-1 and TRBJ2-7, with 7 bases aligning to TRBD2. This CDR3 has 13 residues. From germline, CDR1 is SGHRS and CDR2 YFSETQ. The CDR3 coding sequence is TGCGCCAGCAGCGCCGGGACTAACTACGGGCAGTACTTC. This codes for CASSAGTNYGQYF.

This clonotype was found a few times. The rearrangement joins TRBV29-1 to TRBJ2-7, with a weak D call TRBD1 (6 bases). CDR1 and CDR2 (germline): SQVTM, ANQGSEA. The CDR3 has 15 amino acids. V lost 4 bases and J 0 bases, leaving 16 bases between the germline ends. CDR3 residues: CSVVVWGRSSYEQYF. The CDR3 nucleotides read TGCAGCGTTGTAGTCTGGGGGCGGAGCTCCTACGAGCAGTACTTC.

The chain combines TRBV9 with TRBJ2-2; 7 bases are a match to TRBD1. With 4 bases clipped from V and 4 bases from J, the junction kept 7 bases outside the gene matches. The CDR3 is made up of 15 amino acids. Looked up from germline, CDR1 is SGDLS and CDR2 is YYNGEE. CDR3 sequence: CASSLWDRVTGELFF. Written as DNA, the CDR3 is TGTGCCAGCAGCCTATGGGACAGAGTCACCGGGGAGCTGTTTTTT.

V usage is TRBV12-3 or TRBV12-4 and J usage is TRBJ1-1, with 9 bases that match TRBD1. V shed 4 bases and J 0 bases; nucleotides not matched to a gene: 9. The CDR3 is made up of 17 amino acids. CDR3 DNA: TGTGCCAGCAGTTCCCGGACAGGGGAGGGGGTGAACACTGAAGCTTTCTTT. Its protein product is CASSSRTGEGVNTEAFF.

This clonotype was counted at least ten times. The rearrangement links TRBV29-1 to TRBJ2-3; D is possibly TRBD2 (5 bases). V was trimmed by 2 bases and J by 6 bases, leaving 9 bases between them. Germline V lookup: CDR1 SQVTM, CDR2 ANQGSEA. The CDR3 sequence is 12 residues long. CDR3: CSVETGVDTQYF. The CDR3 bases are TGCAGCGTTGAAACCGGGGTGGATACGCAGTATTTT.

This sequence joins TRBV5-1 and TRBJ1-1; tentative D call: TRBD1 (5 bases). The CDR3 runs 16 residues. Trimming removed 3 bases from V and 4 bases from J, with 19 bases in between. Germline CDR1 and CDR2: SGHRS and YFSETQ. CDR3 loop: CASSSGGLGRGTEAFF. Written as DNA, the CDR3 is TGCGCCAGCAGCTCCGGAGGTCTGGGACGGGGCACTGAAGCTTTCTTT. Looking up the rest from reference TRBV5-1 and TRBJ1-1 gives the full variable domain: KAGVTQTPRYLIKTRGQQVTLSCSPISGHRSVSWYQQTPGQGLQFLFEYFSETQRNKGNFPGRFSGRQFSNSRSEMNVSTLELGDSALYLCASSSGGLGRGTEAFFGQGTRLTVV.

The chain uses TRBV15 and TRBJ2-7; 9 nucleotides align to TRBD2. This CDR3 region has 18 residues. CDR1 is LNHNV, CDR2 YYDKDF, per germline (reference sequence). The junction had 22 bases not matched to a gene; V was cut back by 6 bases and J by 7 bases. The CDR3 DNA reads TGTGCCACCAGAGGAGATGGTAGCGGGAGTTCCTGGTACAATGAGCAGTACTTC. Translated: CATRGDGSGSSWYNEQYF.

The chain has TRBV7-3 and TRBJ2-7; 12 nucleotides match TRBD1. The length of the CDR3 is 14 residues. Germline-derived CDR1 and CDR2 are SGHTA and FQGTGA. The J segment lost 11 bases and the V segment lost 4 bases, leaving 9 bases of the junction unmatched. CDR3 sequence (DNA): TGTGCCAGCAGCTCTTCCGGGACAGGGGGCCTTAAGTACTTC. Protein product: CASSSSGTGGLKYF.

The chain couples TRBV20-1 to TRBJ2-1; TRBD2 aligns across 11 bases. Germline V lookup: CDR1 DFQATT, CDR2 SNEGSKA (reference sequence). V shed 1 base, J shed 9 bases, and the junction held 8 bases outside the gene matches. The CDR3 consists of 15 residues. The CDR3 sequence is CSARVLAGGPSEQFF. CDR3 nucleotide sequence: TGCAGTGCTAGAGTTCTAGCGGGAGGTCCCAGTGAGCAGTTCTTC.

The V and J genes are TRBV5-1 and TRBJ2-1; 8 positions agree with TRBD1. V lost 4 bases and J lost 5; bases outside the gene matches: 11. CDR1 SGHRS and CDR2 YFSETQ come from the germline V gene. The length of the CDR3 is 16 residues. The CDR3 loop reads CASSQRGQGYHNEQFF. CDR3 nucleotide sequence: TGCGCCAGCAGCCAAAGAGGACAGGGTTACCACAATGAGCAGTTCTTC.

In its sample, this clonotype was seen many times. CDR3 sequence reads: CASRTTGQVEMNYGYTF. The DNA for the CDR3 is TGTGCCAGCAGGACGACAGGGCAAGTCGAAATGAACTATGGCTACACCTTC. The V gene is TRBV28, the J gene TRBJ1-2, with 7 bases aligning to TRBD1. The length of the CDR3 is 17 residues. With 6 bases clipped from V and 2 bases from J, the junction kept 15 bases outside the gene matches. Germline CDR1 MDHEN, CDR2 SYDVKM.

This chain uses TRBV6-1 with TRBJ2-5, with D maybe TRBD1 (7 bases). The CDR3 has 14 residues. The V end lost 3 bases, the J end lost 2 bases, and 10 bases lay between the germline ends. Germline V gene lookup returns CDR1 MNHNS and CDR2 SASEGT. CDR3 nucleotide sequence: TGTGCCAGCAGTGAGCGGGACAGACAAGAGACCCAGTACTTC. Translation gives CASSERDRQETQYF.

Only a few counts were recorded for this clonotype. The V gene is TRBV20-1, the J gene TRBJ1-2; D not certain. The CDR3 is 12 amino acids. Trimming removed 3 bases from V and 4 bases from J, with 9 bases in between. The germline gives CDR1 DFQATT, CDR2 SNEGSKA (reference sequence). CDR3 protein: CSASFISYGYTF. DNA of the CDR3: TGCAGTGCTAGTTTTATATCCTATGGCTACACCTTC.

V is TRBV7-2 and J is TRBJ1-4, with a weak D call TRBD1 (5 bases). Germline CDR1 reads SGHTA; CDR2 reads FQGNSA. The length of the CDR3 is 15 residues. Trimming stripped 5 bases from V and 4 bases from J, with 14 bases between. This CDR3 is CASSARQSLNEKLFF. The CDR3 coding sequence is TGTGCCAGCAGCGCCCGACAGAGTCTTAATGAAAAACTGTTTTTT.

The CDR3 spells CASSLEVSLLGGYTF. CDR3 bases: TGCGCCAGCAGCTTGGAAGTTTCGCTGCTTGGGGGCTACACCTTC. The rearrangement links TRBV5-1 to TRBJ1-2; D unresolved. Deletions cut 0 bases from V and 8 bases from J, with 17 bases between. Looked up from germline, CDR1 is SGHRS and CDR2 is YFSETQ. The CDR3 sequence is 15 residues long.

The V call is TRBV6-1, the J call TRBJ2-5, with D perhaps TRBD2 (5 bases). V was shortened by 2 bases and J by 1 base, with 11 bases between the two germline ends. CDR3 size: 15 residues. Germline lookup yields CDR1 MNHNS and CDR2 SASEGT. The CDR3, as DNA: TGTGCCAGCAGTGAAAGAGAGGGTATCCAAGAGACCCAGTACTTC. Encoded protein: CASSEREGIQETQYF.

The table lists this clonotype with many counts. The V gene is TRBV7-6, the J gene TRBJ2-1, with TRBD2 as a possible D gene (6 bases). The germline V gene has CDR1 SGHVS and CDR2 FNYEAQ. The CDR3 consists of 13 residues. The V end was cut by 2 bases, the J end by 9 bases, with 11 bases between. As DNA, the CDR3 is TGTGCCAGCAGCTTATTGGCGGGGAGTGAGCAGTTCTTC. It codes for CASSLLAGSEQFF.

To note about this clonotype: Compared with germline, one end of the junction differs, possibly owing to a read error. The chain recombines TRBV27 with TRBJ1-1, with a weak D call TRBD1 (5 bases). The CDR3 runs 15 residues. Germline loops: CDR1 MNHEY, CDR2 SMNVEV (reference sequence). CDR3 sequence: CTSSLLAAGGAEAFF. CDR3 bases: TGTACCAGCAGTTTATTAGCAGCCGGAGGGGCTGAAGCTTTCTTT.

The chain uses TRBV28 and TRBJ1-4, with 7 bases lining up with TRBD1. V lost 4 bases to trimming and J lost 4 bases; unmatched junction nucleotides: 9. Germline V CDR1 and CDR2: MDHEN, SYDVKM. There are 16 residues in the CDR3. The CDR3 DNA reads TGTGCCAGCAGTTATGATAGGGGGCTGGGTAATGAAAAACTGTTTTTT. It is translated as CASSYDRGLGNEKLFF.

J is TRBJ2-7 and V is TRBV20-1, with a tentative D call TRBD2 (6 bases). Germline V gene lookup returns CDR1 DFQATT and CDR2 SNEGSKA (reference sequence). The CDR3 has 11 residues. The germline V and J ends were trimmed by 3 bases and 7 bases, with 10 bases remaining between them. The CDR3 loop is CSAREGLEQYF. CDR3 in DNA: TGCAGTGCTAGGGAGGGACTGGAGCAGTACTTC.

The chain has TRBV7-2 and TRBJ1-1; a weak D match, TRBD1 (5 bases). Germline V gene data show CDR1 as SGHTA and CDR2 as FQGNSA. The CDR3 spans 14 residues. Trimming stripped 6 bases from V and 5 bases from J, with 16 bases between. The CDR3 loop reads CASSPLGGSTEAFF. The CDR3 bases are TGTGCCAGCAGTCCCCTTGGGGGGAGTACTGAAGCTTTCTTT. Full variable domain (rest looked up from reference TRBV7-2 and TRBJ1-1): GAGVSQSPSNKVTEKGKDVELRCDPISGHTALYWYRQSLGQGLEFLIYFQGNSAPDKSGLPSDRFSAERTGGSVSTLTIQRTQQEDSAVYLCASSPLGGSTEAFFGQGTRLTVV.

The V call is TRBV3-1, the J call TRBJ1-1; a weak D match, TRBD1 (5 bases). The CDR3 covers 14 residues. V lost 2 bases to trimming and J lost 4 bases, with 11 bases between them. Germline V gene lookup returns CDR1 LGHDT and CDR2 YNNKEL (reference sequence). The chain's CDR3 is CASSQTGPCTEAFF. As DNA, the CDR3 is TGTGCCAGCAGCCAAACAGGACCCTGCACTGAAGCTTTCTTT.

This CDR3 reads CASSPGQPLLSDPDTQYF. CDR3 DNA sequence: TGTGCCAGCAGCCCGGGACAGCCCCTTTTAAGTGACCCAGATACGCAGTATTTT. The chain carries TRBV27 and TRBJ2-3, with 7 bases that match TRBD1. With V trimmed by 6 bases and J by 4 bases, 19 bases remained unmatched. CDR1 is MNHEY and CDR2 is SMNVEV in the germline V gene (reference sequence). The CDR3 runs to 18 residues.

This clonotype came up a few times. The CDR3, as DNA: TGTGCCATCAGTGAGGTGGACGGGGAGGTAGAGACCCAGTACTTC. It encodes CAISEVDGEVETQYF. This rearrangement joins TRBV10-3 to TRBJ2-5; possible D gene TRBD2, 6 bases. Germline CDR1 ENHRY, CDR2 SYGVKD. The CDR3 loop spans 15 amino acids. The V end was cut by 2 bases, the J end by 4 bases, with 14 bases between.